Shown below are 19 T cell receptor beta chains from a single sample sequenced in a study of vaccination and CD4 T cells after COVID-19. TCRdb re-called the PCR reads with MiXCR, one entry per CDR3 protein. The sample gives 20,000 to 25,000 distinct CDR3 sequences, more than 45% of which show up once; about 0.89% is in the top ten. Specimen: CD4+ T cells from blood, collected before SARS-CoV-2 vaccination. These receptors were taken from a human donor who had recovered from COVID-19.

This chain connects TRBV6-2 or TRBV6-3 to TRBJ2-2; 9 bases match TRBD1. Germline V lookup: CDR1 MNHEY, CDR2 SVGEGT. CDR3 length: 14 residues. The V gene end was trimmed by 7 bases and the J gene end by 7 bases; junction bases not matched to a gene: 7. The CDR3, as DNA: TGTGCCAGCATTGAGACAGGGGGTATCGGGGAGCTGTTTTTT. As protein: CASIETGGIGELFF.

The chain is built from TRBV20-1 and TRBJ2-5; D perhaps matches TRBD2 (6 bases). Germline V gives CDR1 DFQATT, CDR2 SNEGSKA (reference sequence). This CDR3 has 16 amino acids. The germline V and J ends were trimmed by 3 bases and 4 bases, with 21 bases remaining between them. In DNA form, the CDR3 reads TGCAGTGCTAGGGGACTCCGACCTTCTTGGTCAGAGACCCAGTACTTC. The encoded protein is CSARGLRPSWSETQYF.

This clonotype was seen only a few times. The chain employs TRBV20-1 and TRBJ1-6; perhaps TRBD1 as D (6 bases). Trimming removed 4 bases from V and 0 bases from J, with 22 bases in between. This CDR3 has 19 amino acids. Germline CDR1 reads DFQATT; CDR2 reads SNEGSKA (reference sequence). CDR3 loop: CSATRVRGSLGSYNSPLHF. CDR3 coding DNA: TGCAGTGCTACCCGGGTCAGGGGAAGTTTAGGCTCCTATAATTCACCCCTCCACTTT.

The chain uses TRBV6-5 and TRBJ2-4, with D unclear. Germline loops: CDR1 MNHEY, CDR2 SVGAGI. The CDR3 covers 15 residues. The V and J ends lost 4 bases and 7 bases respectively, with 17 bases between them. Here the CDR3 reads CASSSRTGTWNIQYF. The CDR3 DNA follows: TGTGCCAGCAGTTCAAGGACGGGTACTTGGAACATTCAGTACTTC.

This clonotype was counted only a few times. The chain carries TRBV19 and TRBJ2-7; D is uncertain. Germline CDR1 is LNHDA and CDR2 is SQIVND (reference sequence). The ends were cut back, 4 bases at V and 2 bases at J, with 9 bases in the middle. The CDR3 loop spans 13 amino acids. The CDR3 nucleotides are TGTGCCAGTAGTAATAGCAGAGCCTACGAGCAGTACTTC. Translated: CASSNSRAYEQYF.

The V and J genes are TRBV20-1 and TRBJ1-2; no firm D call. This CDR3 has 13 amino acids. V was clipped by 2 bases and J by 4 bases, with 11 bases between them. Germline loops: CDR1 DFQATT, CDR2 SNEGSKA (reference sequence). For the CDR3, the DNA is TGCAGTGCTAGAACAATTCCGTCCTATGGCTACACCTTC. Translation gives CSARTIPSYGYTF.

The rearrangement uses TRBV11-2 and TRBJ2-5; weak D call: TRBD1 (5 bases). This CDR3 has 13 residues. The V and J ends lost 4 bases and 4 bases respectively, with 10 bases between them. Germline CDR1 and CDR2: SGHAT and FQNNGV. CDR3 sequence: CASSSDRGETQYF. The CDR3 DNA is TGTGCCAGCAGCTCCGACAGAGGAGAGACCCAGTACTTC.

CDR3 in DNA: TGCAGTGCTAGTGTTCCAGGACTAGCATCGGCCAATGAGCAGTTCTTC. Its protein is CSASVPGLASANEQFF. The J gene is TRBJ2-1, the V gene TRBV20-1; TRBD2 matches at 8 bases. Germline CDR1 DFQATT, CDR2 SNEGSKA (reference sequence). The CDR3 totals 16 residues. The V segment lost 3 bases and the J segment 6 bases; nucleotides outside the gene matches: 13.

This clonotype appeared a single time. The chain has TRBV4-1 and TRBJ1-6, with D uncertain. The ends were cut back, 0 bases at V and 6 bases at J, with 15 bases in the middle. The CDR3 spans 17 residues. CDR1 MGHRA and CDR2 YSYEKL come from the germline V gene. For the CDR3, the DNA is TGCGCCAGCAGCCAAGATTACGTAGGGCGGGGTAATTCACCCCTCCACTTT. Encoded protein: CASSQDYVGRGNSPLHF.

The rearrangement links TRBV15 to TRBJ2-3; perhaps D is TRBD1 or TRBD2 (5 bases each). V lost 3 bases and J lost 3, with 7 bases in between. CDR3 length: 13 amino acids. Looked up from germline, CDR1 is LNHNV and CDR2 is YYDKDF (reference sequence). CDR3 bases: TGTGCCACCAGCAGGGGACGGACAGATACGCAGTATTTT. Protein sequence: CATSRGRTDTQYF.

As regards this clonotype: A junction boundary mismatches the germline segment, possibly from a read error. In nucleotides, the CDR3 is TGCGCCAGCACCTTGACAGGGTCGGGTGAAGCTTTCTTT. Its translation: CASTLTGSGEAFF. This chain uses TRBV5-1 with TRBJ1-1; 7 bases are a match to TRBD1. Germline V CDR1 and CDR2: SGHRS, YFSETQ. This CDR3 spans 13 amino acids.

This clonotype showed up just a few times. This chain links TRBV12-3 or TRBV12-4 with TRBJ2-7, with unresolved D. There are 14 residues in the CDR3. V gave up 5 bases and J gave up 6 bases, with 17 bases separating them. The CDR3 DNA follows: TGTGCCAGCAGTCAAAACCCTAGTCTGGGCGAGCAGTACTTC. Translating gives CASSQNPSLGEQYF.

The table lists this clonotype with a few counts. The chain is built from TRBV18 and TRBJ2-7, with a possible D match to TRBD2 (5 bases). CDR1 is KGHSH, CDR2 LQKENI, per germline. The CDR3 runs 15 residues. With 2 bases removed from V and 3 bases from J, the gap between germline ends came to 14 bases. The CDR3 spells CASSPDTRAGYEQYF. The CDR3 region has the DNA TGTGCCAGCTCACCAGATACGCGGGCTGGCTACGAGCAGTACTTC.

The rearrangement uses TRBV20-1 and TRBJ2-2, with a possible D match to TRBD2 (7 bases). This CDR3 has 12 residues. The germline CDR1 and CDR2 sequences are DFQATT and SNEGSKA (reference sequence). V was trimmed by 7 bases and J by 5 bases, leaving 11 bases between them. CDR3 DNA sequence: TGCAGTGGCAGGGGAGGGACCGGGGAGCTGTTTTTT. Its translation is CSGRGGTGELFF.

V and J are TRBV7-9 and TRBJ2-5, with a weak D call TRBD2 (5 bases). The CDR3 contains 17 residues. CDR1 is SEHNR and CDR2 is FQNEAQ in the germline V gene (reference sequence). With 8 bases removed from V and 1 base from J, the gap between germline ends came to 23 bases. CDR3 protein: CASLPGLGFGLQETQYF. CDR3 sequence (DNA): TGTGCCAGCCTTCCCGGTTTAGGCTTCGGACTCCAAGAGACCCAGTACTTC.

This chain links TRBV20-1 with TRBJ2-7; D call uncertain. Trimming cost V 3 bases and J 6 bases, with 9 bases left between them. This CDR3 is 11 amino acids long. Germline CDR1 reads DFQATT; CDR2 reads SNEGSKA (reference sequence). The CDR3 here is CSASSVLEQYF. The CDR3 nucleotides read TGCAGTGCTAGTTCAGTCCTCGAGCAGTACTTC.

The CDR3 bases are TGTGCCAGCAGCTTTTTTCCCCAAGAGACCCAGTACTTC. This encodes CASSFFPQETQYF. The chain couples TRBV5-4 to TRBJ2-5; no definite D call. Germline values: CDR1 SGHNT, CDR2 YYREEE (reference sequence). V shed 2 bases and J shed 1 base, with 6 bases lying between them. The CDR3 has 13 amino acids. Together with reference TRBV5-4 and TRBJ2-5, the CDR3 gives the full variable domain: ETGVTQSPTHLIKTRGQQVTLRCSSQSGHNTVSWYQQALGQGPQFIFQYYREEENGRGNFPPRFSGLQFPNYSSELNVNALELDDSALYLCASSFFPQETQYFGPGTRLLVL.

The chain is built from TRBV6-2 or TRBV6-3 and TRBJ2-5, with 7 bases lining up with TRBD1. Losses at the gene ends were 2 bases for V and 0 bases for J; bases not matched to a gene: 6. The CDR3 totals 16 residues. Germline assignment: CDR1 MNHEY and CDR2 SVGEGT. The CDR3 DNA follows: TGTGCCAGCAGTTACGGACCCGGGACAGACCAAGAGACCCAGTACTTC. Protein: CASSYGPGTDQETQYF.

The rearrangement links TRBV7-2 to TRBJ2-5; D possibly corresponds to TRBD2 (5 bases). V dropped 4 bases and J dropped 3 bases, with 15 bases sitting between them. The CDR3 loop spans 15 amino acids. In germline, CDR1 is SGHTA, CDR2 FQGNSA. CDR3 nucleotides: TGTGCCAGCAGCTCCCGTGAGACTAACAAAGAGACCCAGTACTTC. This codes for CASSSRETNKETQYF. Full variable domain (missing parts from reference TRBV7-2 and TRBJ2-5): GAGVSQSPSNKVTEKGKDVELRCDPISGHTALYWYRQSLGQGLEFLIYFQGNSAPDKSGLPSDRFSAERTGGSVSTLTIQRTQQEDSAVYLCASSSRETNKETQYFGPGTRLLVL.